This TCR beta chain derives from a study of T-cell reconstitution after alpha-beta-depleted transplantation in children (dated by TCRdb to about 2016). In terms of the full investigation: Using TCR repertoire profiling, the study followed T-cell immune reconstitution in a quantitative way in children after TCRalphabeta/CD19-depleted allogeneic hematopoietic cell transplantation. Beyond this particular receptor, the publication reports: The apparently early alphabetaT-cell count recovery about two months after transplant was reportedly dependent on only several hundred rapidly expanded clones derived from non-depleted graft cells. Over subsequent months, a decline in hyperexpanded clone frequencies was noted, and after one year, T-cell counts and TCRbeta diversity were mostly ascribed to newly produced T cells. In some patients, the high TCRbeta diversity seen at day 60 was put down to recipient T cells and intrathymic progenitors that had survived conditioning.

Receptors were amplified or captured by PCR. The reads were generated on an Illumina HiSeq 2500. To normalize quantification of the TCRbeta repertoire, the TCR libraries were built with molecular barcoding that relied on unique molecular identifiers. TCRdb ran its own pipeline on the public reads, namely fastp trimming at Q25 and MiXCR clone calling, and kept in-frame beta chains. CDR3 protein sequences are deduplicated, and each keeps its most common genes and DNA. The sample table contains fewer than 700,000 distinct CDR3 sequences; only one count was recorded for 10% to 15% of them. Around 2.2% of the sample belongs to the ten largest clones. Inclusive of the bounding cysteine and phenylalanine, the CDR3 is 15 residues long. Just CDR3 DNA is preserved here, 45 bases in frame from base 1. According to the germline V gene (reference sequence), CDR1 reads SEHNR and CDR2 reads FQNEAQ. V is pruned by 3 bases and J by 4 bases, leaving 4 bases of the junction without a gene match.

In the paper's terms, the treatment or condition label means: allogeneic hematopoietic cell transplantation with graft depleted of TCRalphabeta T cells and CD19 B cells. TCRalphabeta/CD19-depleted allogeneic hematopoietic cell grafts were given to the transplant recipients, all of whom were children. About this clonotype itself: The specificity of this receptor is unknown. No much larger clonotype is one base removed from it; base qualities were not supplied.

The input for sequencing was PBMCs, mostly from graft donor cells, taken 360 days after TCRalphabeta/CD19-depleted stem cell transplant. This chain joins TRBV7-9 to TRBJ2-1, and 9 junctional nucleotides match TRBD2. This clonotype was obtained from a male patient under 18 who had a stem cell transplant for acute myeloid leukemia, so the T cells may come from the graft donor. The CDR3 reads CASSFSSGTYNEQFF. The DNA reads as follows: TGTGCCAGCAGCTTTTCTAGCGGGACGTACAATGAGCAGTTCTTC.